This is a list of T cell receptor beta chains from one sample in a study of blood T cell repertoires in COVID-19. Repertoires were generated with immunoSEQ multiplex PCR, while TCRdb's copy carries only in-frame clones and drops some. Found here are around 150,000 clones, about 76% of them singletons; the top ten hold roughly 9.1%. Sequencing was done on a sample of peripheral blood. Every receptor here comes from a woman between 55 and 75 years old with active or convalescent COVID-19. Each CDR3 is given with its conserved first and last residue. D genes are given only for firm matches. Not all rows give a size; the values are once, few, many and, for expanded clones, a class.

>TRBD1|.|TRBV7-2|TRBJ1-1
CASSTWDRNTEAFF
TGTGCCAGCAGCACCTGGGACAGAAACACTGAAGCTTTCTTT
>.|.|TRBV13|TRBJ1-1
CASSAGGLEAFF
TGTGCCAGCAGCGCGGGCGGACTAGAGGCTTTCTTT
>TRBD1|.|TRBV28|TRBJ1-2
CASSSPGGAHYGYTF
TGTGCCAGCAGCTCTCCAGGGGGCGCGCACTATGGCTACACCTTC
>TRBD2|.|TRBV3-1/TRBV3-2|TRBJ2-2
CASSPGTSGRNTGELFF
TGTGCCAGCAGCCCCGGGACTAGCGGGCGTAACACCGGGGAGCTGTTTTTT
>TRBD1|.|TRBV9|TRBJ2-5
CASSVTGGETQYF
TGTGCCAGCAGCGTGACAGGGGGAGAGACCCAGTACTTC
>.|.|TRBV9|TRBJ2-3
CASSVEMGGTDTQYF
TGTGCCAGCAGCGTAGAGATGGGCGGCACAGATACGCAGTATTTT
>.|few|TRBV19|TRBJ1-4
CASTSRGGFSNEKLFF
TGTGCCAGTACCTCTCGTGGGGGGTTCTCTAATGAAAAACTGTTTTTT
>.|.|TRBV2|TRBJ1-4
CASSEGVSGSTNEKLFF
TGTGCCAGCAGTGAAGGCGTGAGCGGCTCAACTAATGAAAAACTGTTTTTT
>.|.|TRBV6-5|TRBJ2-3
CASTISLGTDTQYF
TGTGCCAGCACTATCTCCCTCGGCACAGATACGCAGTATTTT
>TRBD2|few|TRBV29-1|TRBJ2-7
CSVTGLAGDVGYEQYF
TGCAGCGTGACAGGACTAGCGGGAGATGTGGGCTACGAGCAGTACTTC
>TRBD1|.|TRBV10-1|TRBJ1-6
CASGTGGTPLHF
TGCGCCAGCGGGACAGGCGGGACACCCCTCCACTTT
>.|.|TRBV27|TRBJ2-5
CASSLSWGVVETQYF
TGTGCCAGCAGTTTATCGTGGGGGGTAGTGGAGACCCAGTACTTC
>.|once|TRBV28|TRBJ1-4
CASTPVYNEKLFF
TGTGCCAGCACCCCGGTCTATAATGAAAAACTGTTTTTT
>.|.|TRBV14|TRBJ1-2
CASSQAPGDLHYGYTF
TGTGCCAGCAGCCAGGCCCCGGGGGATTTACACTATGGCTACACCTTC